This TCR beta chain was identified during a study of blood T cell repertoires in COVID-19. The germline gives CDR1 LGHDT, CDR2 YNNKEL (reference sequence). The V gene end was trimmed by 5 bases and the J gene end by 1 base; junction bases not matched to a gene: 11. The CDR3 spans 17 residues. The data were produced by immunoSEQ multiplex PCR, yet TCRdb's version contains in-frame clones alone and is incomplete. The sample lists 140,000 or so clones; 65% to 80% were seen once. The chain employs TRBV3-1 (or the pseudogene TRBV3-2) and TRBJ2-4, with 7 nucleotides matching TRBD2. The sequence derives from a woman aged 55 to 70 with acute or convalescent COVID-19. The sequenced material came from peripheral blood. CDR3 coding DNA: TGTGCCAGCAGCAGAGCGGGATCTTCTCGGGCCAAAAACATTCAGTACTTC. This encodes CASSRAGSSRAKNIQYF.